This TCR beta chain was obtained from a study of T cell repertoires in cytomegalovirus infection. About the research overall: A matching HLA type, together with CMV infection, was signaled by public TCR beta signatures.

TCRdb processed the reads anew with MiXCR; each CDR3 protein has one entry. This sample has around 330,000 distinct CDR3 sequences, with around a sixth found just once. This clonotype was counted between two and nine times. As yet, its antigen is unknown. Points from the study as a whole: Summed frequency of public TCR beta families distinguished CMV carriers with the relevant HLA. The ex vivo response showed dominance by HLA-C-restricted CMV-specific TCR beta clonotypes.

Germline loops: CDR1 DFQATT, CDR2 SNEGSKA (reference sequence). The CDR3 is made up of 14 amino acids. V gave up 5 bases and J gave up 4 bases, with 12 bases separating them. The TCR sequence derives from a human donor in good health (CMV status not recorded). Some clones in this sample may be carry-over from other donors' samples. The rearrangement joins TRBV20-1 to TRBJ1-6, with D perhaps TRBD1 (5 bases). What was sequenced was PBMCs. The DNA of the CDR3 is TGCAGTGCTGCTTCAGGGTTTTATAATTCACCCCTCCACTTT. This sequence encodes CSAASGFYNSPLHF.